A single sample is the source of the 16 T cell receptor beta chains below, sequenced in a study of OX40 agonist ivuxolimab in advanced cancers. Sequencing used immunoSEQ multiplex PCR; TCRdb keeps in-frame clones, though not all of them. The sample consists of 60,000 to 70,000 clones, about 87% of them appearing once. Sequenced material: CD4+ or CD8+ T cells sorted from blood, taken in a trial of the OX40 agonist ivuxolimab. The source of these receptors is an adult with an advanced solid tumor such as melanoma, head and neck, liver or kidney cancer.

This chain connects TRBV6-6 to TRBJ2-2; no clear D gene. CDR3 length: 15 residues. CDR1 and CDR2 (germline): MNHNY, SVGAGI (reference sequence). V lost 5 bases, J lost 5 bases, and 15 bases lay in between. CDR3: CASSDPATGTGELFF. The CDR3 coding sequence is TGTGCCAGCAGTGACCCCGCCACTGGGACCGGGGAGCTGTTTTTT.

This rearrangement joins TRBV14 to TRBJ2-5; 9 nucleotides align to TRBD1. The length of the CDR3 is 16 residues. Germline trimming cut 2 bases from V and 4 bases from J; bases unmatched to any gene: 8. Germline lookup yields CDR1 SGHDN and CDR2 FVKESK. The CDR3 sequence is CASSQPGTGTVETQYF. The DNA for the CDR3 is TGTGCCAGCAGCCAACCCGGGACAGGGACGGTAGAGACCCAGTACTTC.

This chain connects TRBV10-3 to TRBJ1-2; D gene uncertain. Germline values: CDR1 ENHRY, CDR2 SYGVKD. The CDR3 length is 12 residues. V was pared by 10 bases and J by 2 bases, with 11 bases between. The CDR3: CATRPVNYGYTF. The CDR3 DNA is TGTGCCACCAGACCCGTAAACTATGGCTACACCTTC.

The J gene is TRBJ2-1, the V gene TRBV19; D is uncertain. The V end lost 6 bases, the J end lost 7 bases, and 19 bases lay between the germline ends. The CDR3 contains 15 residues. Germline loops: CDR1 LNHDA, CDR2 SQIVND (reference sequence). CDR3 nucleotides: TGTGCCAGTAGCCGAACTGGAAATTTGGTTAATGAGCAGTTCTTC. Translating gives CASSRTGNLVNEQFF.

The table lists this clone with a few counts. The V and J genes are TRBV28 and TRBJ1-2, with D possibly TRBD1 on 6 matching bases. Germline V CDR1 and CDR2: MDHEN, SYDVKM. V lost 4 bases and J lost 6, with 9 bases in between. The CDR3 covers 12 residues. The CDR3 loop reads CASSSPGDGYTF. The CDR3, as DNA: TGTGCCAGCAGTTCGCCAGGGGATGGCTACACCTTC.

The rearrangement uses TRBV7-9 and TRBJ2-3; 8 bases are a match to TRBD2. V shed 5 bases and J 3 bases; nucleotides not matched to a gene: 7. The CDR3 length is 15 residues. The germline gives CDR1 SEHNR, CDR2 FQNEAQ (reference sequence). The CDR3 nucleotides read TGTGCCAGCAGCGAGTTGCGGGGGGTGACAGATACGCAGTATTTT. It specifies CASSELRGVTDTQYF.

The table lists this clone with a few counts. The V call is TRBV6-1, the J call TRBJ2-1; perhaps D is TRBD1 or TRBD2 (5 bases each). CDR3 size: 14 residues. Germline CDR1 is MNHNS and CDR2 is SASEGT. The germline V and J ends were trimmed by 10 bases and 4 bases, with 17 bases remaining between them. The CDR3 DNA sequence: TGTGCCACTCTCGGGGCCCAAAGATACAATGAGCAGTTCTTC. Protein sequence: CATLGAQRYNEQFF.

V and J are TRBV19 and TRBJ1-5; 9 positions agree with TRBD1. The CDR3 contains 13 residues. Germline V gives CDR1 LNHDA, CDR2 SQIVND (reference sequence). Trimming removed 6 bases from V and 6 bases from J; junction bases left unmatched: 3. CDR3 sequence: CASRRQGVQPQHF. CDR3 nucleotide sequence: TGTGCCAGTAGAAGACAGGGGGTTCAGCCCCAGCATTTT.

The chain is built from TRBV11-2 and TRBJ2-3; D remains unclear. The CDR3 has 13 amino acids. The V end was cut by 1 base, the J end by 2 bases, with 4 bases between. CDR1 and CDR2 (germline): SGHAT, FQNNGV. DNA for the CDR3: TGTGCCAGCAGCTTAGGTTACACAGATACGCAGTATTTT. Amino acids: CASSLGYTDTQYF. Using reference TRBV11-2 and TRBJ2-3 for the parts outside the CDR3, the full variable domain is EAGVAQSPRYKIIEKRQSVAFWCNPISGHATLYWYQQILGQGPKLLIQFQNNGVVDDSQLPKDRFSAERLKGVDSTLKIQPAKLEDSAVYLCASSLGYTDTQYFGPGTRLTVL.

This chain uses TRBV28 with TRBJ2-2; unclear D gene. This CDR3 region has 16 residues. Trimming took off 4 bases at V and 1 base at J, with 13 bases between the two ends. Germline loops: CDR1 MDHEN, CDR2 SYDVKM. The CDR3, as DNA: TGTGCCAGCAGTTCACCGGGTCTTGGGAACACCGGGGAGCTGTTTTTT. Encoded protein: CASSSPGLGNTGELFF.

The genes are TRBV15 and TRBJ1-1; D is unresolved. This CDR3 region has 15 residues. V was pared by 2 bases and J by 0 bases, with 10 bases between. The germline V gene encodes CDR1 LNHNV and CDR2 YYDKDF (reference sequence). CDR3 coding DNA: TGTGCCACCAGCAGACCCCCCTCAGTGAACACTGAAGCTTTCTTT. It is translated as CATSRPPSVNTEAFF.

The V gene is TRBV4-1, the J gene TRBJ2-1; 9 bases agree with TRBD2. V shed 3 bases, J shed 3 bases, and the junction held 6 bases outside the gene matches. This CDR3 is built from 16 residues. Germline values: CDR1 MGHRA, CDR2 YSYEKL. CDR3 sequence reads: CASSQYSSGVYNEQFF. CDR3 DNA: TGCGCCAGCAGCCAGTACTCTAGCGGGGTCTACAATGAGCAGTTCTTC.

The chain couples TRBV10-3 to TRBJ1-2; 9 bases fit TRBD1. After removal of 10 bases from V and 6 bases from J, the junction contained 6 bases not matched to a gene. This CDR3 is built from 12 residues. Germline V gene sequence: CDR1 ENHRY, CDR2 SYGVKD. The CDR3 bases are TGTGCCACCTCGGGGGACAGGGATGGCTACACCTTC. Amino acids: CATSGDRDGYTF.

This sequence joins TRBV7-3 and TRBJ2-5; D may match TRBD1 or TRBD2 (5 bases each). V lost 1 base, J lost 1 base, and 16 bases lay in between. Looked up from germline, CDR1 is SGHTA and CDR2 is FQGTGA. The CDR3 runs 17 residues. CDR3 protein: CASSLKGATGRQETQYF. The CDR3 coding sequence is TGTGCCAGCAGCTTAAAAGGGGCTACGGGACGCCAAGAGACCCAGTACTTC.

CDR3 sequence reads: CASSQVAGSFYGYTF. In DNA form, the CDR3 reads TGCGCCAGCAGCCAAGTGGCAGGGTCGTTCTATGGCTACACCTTC. The genes are TRBV4-3 and TRBJ1-2; maybe TRBD1 (5 bases). CDR3 length: 15 residues. Germline V gives CDR1 LGHNA, CDR2 YSLEER. With 1 base removed from V and 4 bases from J, the gap between germline ends came to 13 bases.

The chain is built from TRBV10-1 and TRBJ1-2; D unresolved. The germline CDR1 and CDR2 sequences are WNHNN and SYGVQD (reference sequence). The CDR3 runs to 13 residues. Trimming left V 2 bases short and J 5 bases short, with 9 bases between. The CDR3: CASSEGQTYGYTF. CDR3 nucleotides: TGCGCCAGCAGTGAGGGGCAGACATATGGCTACACCTTC.